This T cell receptor (beta chain) came from a study of cytomegalovirus exposure and HLA in healthy donors. The V and J ends lost 8 bases and 7 bases, in that order; junction bases with no gene match: 12. The CDR3 spans 15 residues. CDR1 is MGHRA, CDR2 YSYEKL, per germline. Whole-study findings and limits: Donors belonging to an Asian-associated ancestry cluster reportedly showed fewer N-insertions in productive TCRs than the roughly 670-donor mean, according to what a later analysis found.

Primers included in the PCR were 60 Vbeta and 13 Jbeta primers. Profiling relied on immunoSEQ multiplex PCR, and the TCRdb table lists in-frame clones only, not all of them. Among 110,000 to 150,000 clones listed, roughly four fifths were seen once. Note on this clone: Its antigen is unknown.

This receptor was taken from a man aged 25-45 years in good health and CMV-seronegative. This chain uses TRBV4-1 with TRBJ2-7; 12 nucleotides align to TRBD2. Sequencing used PBMCs. CDR3: CASGRTSGKSLEQYF. CDR3 DNA: TGCGCCAGCGGCAGGACTAGCGGGAAAAGCTTGGAGCAGTACTTC.